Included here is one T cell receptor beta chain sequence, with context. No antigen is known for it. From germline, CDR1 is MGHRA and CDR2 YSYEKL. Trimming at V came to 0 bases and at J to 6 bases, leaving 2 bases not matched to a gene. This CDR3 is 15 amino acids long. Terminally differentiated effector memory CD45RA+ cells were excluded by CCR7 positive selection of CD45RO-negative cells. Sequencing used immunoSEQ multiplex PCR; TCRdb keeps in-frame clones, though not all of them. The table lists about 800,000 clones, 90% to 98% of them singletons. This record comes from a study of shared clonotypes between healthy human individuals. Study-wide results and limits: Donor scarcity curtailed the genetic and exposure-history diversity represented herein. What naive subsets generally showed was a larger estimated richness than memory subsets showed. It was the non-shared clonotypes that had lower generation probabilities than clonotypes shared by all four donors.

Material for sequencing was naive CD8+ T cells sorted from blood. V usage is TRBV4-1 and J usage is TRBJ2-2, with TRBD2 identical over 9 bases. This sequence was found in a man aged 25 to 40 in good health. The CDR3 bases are TGCGCCAGCAGCCAAGAACTAGCGGGCGCCGGGGAGCTGTTTTTT. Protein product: CASSQELAGAGELFF.